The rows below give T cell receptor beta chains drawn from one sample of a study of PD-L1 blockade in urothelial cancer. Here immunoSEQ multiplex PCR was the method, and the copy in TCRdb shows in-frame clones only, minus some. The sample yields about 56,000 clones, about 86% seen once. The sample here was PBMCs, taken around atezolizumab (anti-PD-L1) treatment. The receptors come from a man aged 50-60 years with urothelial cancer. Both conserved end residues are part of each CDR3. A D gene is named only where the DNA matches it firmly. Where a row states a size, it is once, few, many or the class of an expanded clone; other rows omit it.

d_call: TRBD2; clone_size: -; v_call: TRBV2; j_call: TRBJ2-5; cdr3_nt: TGTGCCAGCAGTGCGCAGCGGGAGATAGAAGAGACCCAGTACTTC; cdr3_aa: CASSAQREIEETQYF
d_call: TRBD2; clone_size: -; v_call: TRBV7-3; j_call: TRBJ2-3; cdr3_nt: TGTGCCAGCAGCCAAGGACTAGCGGGAGGGTTTTGGGACACAGATACGCAGTATTTT; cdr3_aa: CASSQGLAGGFWDTDTQYF
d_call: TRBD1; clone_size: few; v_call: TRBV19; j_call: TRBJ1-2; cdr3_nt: TGTGCCAGTACCGGGACAGGGGGCTGGGGCTACACCTTC; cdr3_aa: CASTGTGGWGYTF
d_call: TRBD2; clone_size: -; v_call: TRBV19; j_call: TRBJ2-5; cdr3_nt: TGTGCCAGTAGTAGCCTAGCGGGAGTTCAAGAGACCCAGTACTTC; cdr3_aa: CASSSLAGVQETQYF
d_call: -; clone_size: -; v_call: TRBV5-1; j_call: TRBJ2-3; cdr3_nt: TGCGCCAGCAGTCCCGGATGGCGAGACTACACTGATACGCAGTATTTT; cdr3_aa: CASSPGWRDYTDTQYF
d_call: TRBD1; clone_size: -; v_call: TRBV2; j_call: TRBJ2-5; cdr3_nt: TGTGCCAGCAGTCCCACCCGTCTCGGGACAGTCCAAGAGACCCAGTACTTC; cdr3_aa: CASSPTRLGTVQETQYF
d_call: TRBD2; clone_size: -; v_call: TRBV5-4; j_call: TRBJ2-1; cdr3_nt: TGTGCCAGCAGCTTGGAGCGCGGGAGGGCATTTGAGCAGTTCTTC; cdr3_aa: CASSLERGRAFEQFF
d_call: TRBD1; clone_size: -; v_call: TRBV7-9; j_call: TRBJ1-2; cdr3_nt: TGTGCCAGCCTTTATCTTACCCAGGGACAGGCCGGTGGCTACACCTTC; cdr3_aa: CASLYLTQGQAGGYTF
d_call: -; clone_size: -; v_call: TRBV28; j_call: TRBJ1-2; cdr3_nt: TGTGCCAGCAGTTTACTTAACTATGGCTACACCTTC; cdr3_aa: CASSLLNYGYTF
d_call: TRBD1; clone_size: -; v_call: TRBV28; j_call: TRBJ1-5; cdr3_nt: TGTGCCAGCACCACCGGACAGGGGGGAGTTTATAGCAATCAGCCCCAGCATTTT; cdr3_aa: CASTTGQGGVYSNQPQHF
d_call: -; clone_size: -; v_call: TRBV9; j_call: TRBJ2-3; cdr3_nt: TGTGCCAGCAGCGTAGACCGAGGCACGCAGTATTTT; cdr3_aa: CASSVDRGTQYF
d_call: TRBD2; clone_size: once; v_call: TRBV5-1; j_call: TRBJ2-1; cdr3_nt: TGCGCCAGCAGCTTTGCCGGGACTAGCTTTATGAATGAGCAGTTCTTC; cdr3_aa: CASSFAGTSFMNEQFF
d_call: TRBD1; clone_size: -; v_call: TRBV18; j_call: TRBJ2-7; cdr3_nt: TGTGCCAGCTCACCCGGGACAGGGTACGAGCAGTACTTC; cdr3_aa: CASSPGTGYEQYF
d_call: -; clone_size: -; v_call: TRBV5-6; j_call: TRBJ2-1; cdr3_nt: TGTGCCAGCAGCTTCTCTGTCAATGAGCAGTTCTTC; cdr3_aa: CASSFSVNEQFF
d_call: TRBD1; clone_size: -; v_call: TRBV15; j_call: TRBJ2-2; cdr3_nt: TGTGCCACCAGCAGAGATCGAAGGACAGGGGGACGTCACACCGGGGAGCTGTTTTTT; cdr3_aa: CATSRDRRTGGRHTGELFF
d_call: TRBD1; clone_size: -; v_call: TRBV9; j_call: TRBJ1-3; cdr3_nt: TGTGCCAGCAGCGTAGGAGGACAGGGGGGAAACACCATATATTTT; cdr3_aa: CASSVGGQGGNTIYF
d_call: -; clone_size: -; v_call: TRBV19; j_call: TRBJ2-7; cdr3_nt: TGTGCCAGTAGTATGGGGCTCTACGAGCAGTACTTC; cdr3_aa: CASSMGLYEQYF
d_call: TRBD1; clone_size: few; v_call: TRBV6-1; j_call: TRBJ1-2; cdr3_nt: TGTGCCAGCAGTGAAGTGGCAGGGGGCCATGGCTACACCTTC; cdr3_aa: CASSEVAGGHGYTF
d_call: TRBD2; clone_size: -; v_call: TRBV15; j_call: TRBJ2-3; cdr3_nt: TGTGCCACCAGCAGAGGTCGTACAGCGGGAGGGCCCGGAGGTACAGATACGCAGTATTTT; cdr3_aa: CATSRGRTAGGPGGTDTQYF
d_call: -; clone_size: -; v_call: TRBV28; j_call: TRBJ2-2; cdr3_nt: TGTGCCAGCAGATCTGGCGGCGTTGACACCGGGGAGCTGTTTTTT; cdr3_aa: CASRSGGVDTGELFF
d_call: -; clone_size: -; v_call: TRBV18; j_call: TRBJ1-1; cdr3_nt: TGTGCCAGCTCACCTCGTCTTAACACTGAAGCTTTCTTT; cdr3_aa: CASSPRLNTEAFF
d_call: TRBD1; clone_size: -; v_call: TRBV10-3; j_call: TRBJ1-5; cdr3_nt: TGTGCCACCCGGGACAGAGTTAGCAATCAGCCCCAGCATTTT; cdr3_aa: CATRDRVSNQPQHF
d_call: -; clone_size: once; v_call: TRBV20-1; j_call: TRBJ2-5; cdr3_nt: TGCAGTGTTAAGGGGGGGTCGGCCCAGTACTTC; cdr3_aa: CSVKGGSAQYF
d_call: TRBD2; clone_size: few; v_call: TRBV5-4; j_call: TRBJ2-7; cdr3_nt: TGTGCCAGCACTCGGGGTGGGACTAGCGTAAACGAGCAGTACTTC; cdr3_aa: CASTRGGTSVNEQYF
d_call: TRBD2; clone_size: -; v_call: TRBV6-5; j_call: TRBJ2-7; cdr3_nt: TGTGCCAGCAGGTACCGGGACTACTCCTACGAGCAGTACTTC; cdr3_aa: CASRYRDYSYEQYF
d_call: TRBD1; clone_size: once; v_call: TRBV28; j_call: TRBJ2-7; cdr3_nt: TGTGCCAGCAGTTTAGTGGACAGGGGGCCCTACGAGCAGTACTTC; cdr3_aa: CASSLVDRGPYEQYF
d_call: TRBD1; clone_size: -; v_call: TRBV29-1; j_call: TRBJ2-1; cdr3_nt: TGCAGCGTTGAAGCCGGACAGGGCCCCTACAATGAGCAGTTCTTC; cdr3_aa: CSVEAGQGPYNEQFF
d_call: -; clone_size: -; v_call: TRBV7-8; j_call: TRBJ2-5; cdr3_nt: TGTGCCAGCAGCGGGGCTTCTGGGAGGCAGGAGACCCAGTACTTC; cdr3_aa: CASSGASGRQETQYF
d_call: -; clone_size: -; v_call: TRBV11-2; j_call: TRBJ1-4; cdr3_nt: TGTGCCTCCGGCGGGCAGTATAATGAAAAACTGTTTTTT; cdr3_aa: CASGGQYNEKLFF
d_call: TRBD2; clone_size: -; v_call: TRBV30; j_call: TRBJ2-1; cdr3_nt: TGTGCCTGCCCCCGGACTAGCGGAAAGTTCTTC; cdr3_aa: CACPRTSGKFF
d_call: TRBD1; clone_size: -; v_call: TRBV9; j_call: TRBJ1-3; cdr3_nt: TGTGCCAGCAGCGCCGGACAGGCCTCTGGAAACACCATATATTTT; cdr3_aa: CASSAGQASGNTIYF
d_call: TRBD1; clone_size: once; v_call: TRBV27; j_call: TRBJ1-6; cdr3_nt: TGTGCCAGCAGTTCCCTCTGGGACAGACTCGGGGCAGCCCTCCACTTT; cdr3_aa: CASSSLWDRLGAALHF
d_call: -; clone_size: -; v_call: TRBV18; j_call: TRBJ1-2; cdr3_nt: TGTGCCAGCTCACCCCGGCCGGGGGATGGCTACACCTTC; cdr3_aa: CASSPRPGDGYTF
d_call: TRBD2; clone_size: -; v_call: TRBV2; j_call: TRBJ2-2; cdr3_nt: TGTGCCAGCAGTGAAGCGCTTCGGGGAGCGGGAGCCGGGGAGCTGTTTTTT; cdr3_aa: CASSEALRGAGAGELFF
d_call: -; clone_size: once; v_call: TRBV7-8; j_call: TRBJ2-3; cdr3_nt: TGTGCCAGCAGCTTACGGGTTAGAGGCACAGATACGCAGTATTTT; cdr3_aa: CASSLRVRGTDTQYF
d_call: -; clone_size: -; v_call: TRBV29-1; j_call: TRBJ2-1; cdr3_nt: TGCAGCGCGTTTAGGGGGTATGAGCAGTTCTTC; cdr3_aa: CSAFRGYEQFF
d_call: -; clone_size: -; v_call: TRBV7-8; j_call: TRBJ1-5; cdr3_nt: TGTGCCAGCAGCTACTCCGGGGACAATCAGCCCCAGCATTTT; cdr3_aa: CASSYSGDNQPQHF
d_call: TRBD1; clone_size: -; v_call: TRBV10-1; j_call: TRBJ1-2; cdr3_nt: TGCGCCAGCAAGGTGGACAGGGCCTCCTACTATGGCTACACCTTC; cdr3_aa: CASKVDRASYYGYTF
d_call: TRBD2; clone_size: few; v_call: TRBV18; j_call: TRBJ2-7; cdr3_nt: TGTGCCAGCTCACCACCCCCCGGGAGGGGATTCCACGAGCAGTACTTC; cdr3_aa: CASSPPPGRGFHEQYF
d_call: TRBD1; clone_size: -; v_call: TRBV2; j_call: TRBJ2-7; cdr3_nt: TGTGCCAGCAGTTCCCCGGGACAGGGGGCTTCCTACGAGCAGTACTTC; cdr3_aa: CASSSPGQGASYEQYF
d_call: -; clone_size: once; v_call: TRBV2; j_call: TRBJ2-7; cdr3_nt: TGTGCCAGCAGTGAAGGGGGGCAGGGCTTCTACGAGCAGTACTTC; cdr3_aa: CASSEGGQGFYEQYF
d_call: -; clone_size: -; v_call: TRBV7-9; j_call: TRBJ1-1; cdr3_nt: TGTGCCAGCAGCTTAGGTTTAAGGGGGGCGGGAGCTGAAGCTTTCTTT; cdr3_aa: CASSLGLRGAGAEAFF
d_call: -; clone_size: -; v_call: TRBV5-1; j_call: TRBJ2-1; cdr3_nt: TGCGCCAGCAGCATAGGACTCTCTTCCGGGGATGAGCAGTTCTTC; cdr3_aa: CASSIGLSSGDEQFF
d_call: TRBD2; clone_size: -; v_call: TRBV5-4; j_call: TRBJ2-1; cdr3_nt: TGTGCCAGCAGCGTCTCCGGGACTAGTTCTTACAATGAGCAGTTCTTC; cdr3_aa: CASSVSGTSSYNEQFF
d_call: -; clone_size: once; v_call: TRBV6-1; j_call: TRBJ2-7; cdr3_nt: TGTGCCAGCGGGCACCACTACGAGCAGTACTTC; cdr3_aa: CASGHHYEQYF
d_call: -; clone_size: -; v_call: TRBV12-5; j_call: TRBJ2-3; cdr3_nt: TGTGCTAGTGGTCAGACAGCAGCCGCAGATACGCAGTATTTT; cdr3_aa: CASGQTAAADTQYF
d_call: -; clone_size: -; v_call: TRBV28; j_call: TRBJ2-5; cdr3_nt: TGTGCCAGCAGTTTAGAGGCGGAGACCCAGTACTTC; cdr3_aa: CASSLEAETQYF
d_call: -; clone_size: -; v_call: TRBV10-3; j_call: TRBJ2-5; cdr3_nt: TGTGCCATCAGTGAGCCCCGGGGGGCGGGGAGTGAGACCCAGTACTTC; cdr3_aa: CAISEPRGAGSETQYF
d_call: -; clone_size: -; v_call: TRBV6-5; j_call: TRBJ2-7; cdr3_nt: TGTGCCAGCATGCGCGACAGTTACTACGAGCAGTACTTC; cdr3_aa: CASMRDSYYEQYF
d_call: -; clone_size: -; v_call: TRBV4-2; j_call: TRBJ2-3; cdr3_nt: TGTGCCAGCAGCCAAGACTTCGGGAAGCGGAGCACAGATACGCAGTATTTT; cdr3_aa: CASSQDFGKRSTDTQYF
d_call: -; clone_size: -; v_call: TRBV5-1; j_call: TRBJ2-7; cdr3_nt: TGCGCCAGCAGTTGGGGAGGATATTCCGAGCAGTACTTC; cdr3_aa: CASSWGGYSEQYF
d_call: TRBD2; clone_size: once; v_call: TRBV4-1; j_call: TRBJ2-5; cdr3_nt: TGCGCCAGCAGCCAAGATTGGAGCGGGAGTAAGGAGACCCAGTACTTC; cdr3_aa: CASSQDWSGSKETQYF
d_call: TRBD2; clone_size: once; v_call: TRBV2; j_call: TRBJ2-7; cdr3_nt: TGTGCCAGCGCCCGGAGTAGCGGGAGCTCCGAGCAGTACTTC; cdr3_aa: CASARSSGSSEQYF
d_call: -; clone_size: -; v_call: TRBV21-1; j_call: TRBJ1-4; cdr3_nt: TGTGCCAGCAGCAGACTCCGACAGGGGACTAATGAAAAACTGTTTTTT; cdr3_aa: CASSRLRQGTNEKLFF